This T cell receptor (beta chain) emerged from a study of T cell repertoires in cytomegalovirus infection. TCRdb recomputed calls from the reads with MiXCR, one row per CDR3 protein. Counted here are 400,000 or so distinct CDR3 sequences, 25% to 40% occurring once; the ten biggest clones make up approximately 14%. V was trimmed by 5 bases and J by 7 bases, leaving 12 bases between them. The CDR3 is 13 residues long. This clonotype was counted a few times. The TCR sequence derives from a human donor in good health (CMV status not recorded). Some clones in this sample may be carry-over from other donors' samples. This rearrangement joins TRBV12-3 or TRBV12-4 to TRBJ2-1, with D possibly being TRBD2 (6 bases). Material for sequencing was PBMCs. The CDR3 region has the DNA TGTGCCAGCAGTCGGGGGAGACTTAATGAGCAGTTCTTC. Its translation: CASSRGRLNEQFF.